These T cell receptor beta chains were read from a single sample in a study of blood T cell repertoires in COVID-19. Here immunoSEQ multiplex PCR was the method, and the copy in TCRdb shows in-frame clones only, minus some. The sample has 200,000 or so clones; approximately 85% are singletons. Sequencing was done on a sample of peripheral blood. The receptors shown here come from a man aged 50 to 60 who had recovered from COVID-19. Both conserved end residues are part of each CDR3. Each record gives: J gene, V gene, D gene, clone size, CDR3 DNA, CDR3 protein. D genes are given only for firm matches. Clone size is stated in some rows and not others, as once, few, many or a class when expanded.

TRBJ2-5 TRBV7-2 - few TGTGCCAGCAGGGCGGGAATCCAAGAGACCCAGTACTTC CASRAGIQETQYF
TRBJ1-2 TRBV28 - - TGTGCCAGCAGGGGTACTGGGGCAGGTGTTAACTATGGCTACACCTTC CASRGTGAGVNYGYTF
TRBJ1-1 TRBV6-5 TRBD1 once TGTGCCAGCAGCCTCGACAGGGGGAGGACTGAAGCTTTCTTT CASSLDRGRTEAFF
TRBJ1-2 TRBV9 TRBD1 few TGTGCCAGCAGCGAAGGGACAGGGTGGAATCAGAATGGCTACACCTTC CASSEGTGWNQNGYTF
TRBJ1-5 TRBV28 TRBD1 - TGTGCCAGCAGGTGGGACAGGGTAAATCAGCCCCAGCATTTT CASRWDRVNQPQHF
TRBJ1-1 TRBV2 - - TGTGCCAGCAGTTTCTATCCAGGCACTGAAGCTTTCTTT CASSFYPGTEAFF
TRBJ1-6 TRBV12-3/TRBV12-4 - - TGTGCCAGCAGTTCGCAACAGGGTGCGCCCCTCCACTTT CASSSQQGAPLHF
TRBJ1-4 TRBV6-5 - - TGTGCCAGCAGTTTATCAGGGGCAAATGAAAAACTGTTTTTT CASSLSGANEKLFF
TRBJ2-7 TRBV19 - - TGTGCCAGCTCCACTGGCTACGAGCAGTACTTC CASSTGYEQYF
TRBJ2-1 TRBV27 - - TGTGCCAGCAGCGGCTCCTACAATGAGCAGTTCTTC CASSGSYNEQFF
TRBJ2-1 TRBV28 TRBD2 - TGTGCCAGCAGAGCCGGGACTAGCGGGAGAGGTCCGTTCTTC CASRAGTSGRGPFF
TRBJ2-7 TRBV9 TRBD1 - TGTGCCAGCAGCGTTTCTACAGGGGGTGTCTACGAGCAGTACTTC CASSVSTGGVYEQYF
TRBJ1-1 TRBV28 - - TGTGCCAGCAGCATCGCGGGGGCCATTGAAGCTTTCTTT CASSIAGAIEAFF
TRBJ2-3 TRBV7-2 TRBD2 - TGTGCCAGCAGCCAAAGACTAGCGGGAGCAGATACGCAGTATTTT CASSQRLAGADTQYF
TRBJ2-3 TRBV15 - - TGTGCCACCAGCAGAGACGGGGCGGGACGTCACCCCTATACGCAGTATTTT CATSRDGAGRHPYTQYF
TRBJ2-2 TRBV4-2 - few TGTGCCAGCAGCCAAGATTTACGAGCGGCGACCGGGGAGCTGTTTTTT CASSQDLRAATGELFF
TRBJ1-1 TRBV18 - - TGTGCCAGCTCACCCCTTATTTCTACAGGGAACACTGAAGCTTTCTTT CASSPLISTGNTEAFF
TRBJ2-7 TRBV14 - once TGTGCCAGCAGCCAAGGGTCGCGCGAGCAGTACTTC CASSQGSREQYF
TRBJ1-1 TRBV7-4 - - TGTGCCAGCAGCAGTGAGGGACATTTTAGCACTGAAGCTTTCTTT CASSSEGHFSTEAFF
TRBJ2-5 TRBV6-4 TRBD1 - TGTGCCAGCCCCGCGGACAGGAGAGTGTACCAAGAGACCCAGTACTTC CASPADRRVYQETQYF
TRBJ2-7 TRBV7-8 TRBD2 - TGTGCCAGCAGCTTTAGGGGTCAAGCGGGGTCCTACGAGCAGTACTTC CASSFRGQAGSYEQYF
TRBJ1-1 TRBV18 - - TGTGCCAGCTCACCAACGACTGGCTTGAGGAGGACTGAAGCTTTCTTT CASSPTTGLRRTEAFF
TRBJ2-1 TRBV28 TRBD2 - TGTGCCAGCAGTTTATTTTGGGGGGGGGTGGATGAGCAGTTCTTC CASSLFWGGVDEQFF
TRBJ1-5 TRBV6-1 - once TGTGCCAGCAGTGAATCGGGACACCTTCCCCAGCATTTT CASSESGHLPQHF
TRBJ2-1 TRBV2 TRBD2 few TGTGCCAGCAGTGTGAGAGCGGGAGGCATCTTC CASSVRAGGIF
TRBJ2-3 TRBV6-1 - once TGTGCCAGCAGTGAAGCTTCGGGATTTTCAGATACGCAGTATTTT CASSEASGFSDTQYF